This T cell receptor beta chain originates from a study of control samples from healthy donors and cancer patients. This CDR3 has 13 residues. The V gene lost 7 bases and the J gene lost 5 bases, with 11 bases spanning the gap. Germline CDR1 and CDR2: LNHNV and YYDKDF (reference sequence). Repertoires were generated with immunoSEQ multiplex PCR, while TCRdb's copy carries only in-frame clones and drops some. The sample records around 50,000 clones, 80% to 90% being singletons. Material: PBMCs. The TCR was taken from a woman aged 45-59 years with lung cancer. The chain is built from TRBV15 and TRBJ2-2; D might be TRBD1 or TRBD2, each matching 7 bases. CDR3 in amino acids: CATTQGGTGELFF. The DNA for the CDR3 is TGTGCCACCACCCAGGGGGGGACCGGGGAGCTGTTTTTT.